What follows describes a single T cell receptor beta chain. The antigen remains undetermined. While unrecorded immune exposures were likely, the donors were nominally healthy when sampled. The data belong to a study of cytomegalovirus exposure and HLA in healthy donors. The PCR ran on 60 Vbeta and 13 Jbeta primers. Repertoires were generated with immunoSEQ multiplex PCR, while TCRdb's copy carries only in-frame clones and drops some. Of roughly 200,000 clones listed, 78% were seen once; the top ten hold approximately 2.9%. The CDR3 loop spans 14 amino acids. Germline V lookup: CDR1 SGHAT, CDR2 FQNNGV. V shed 4 bases and J shed 4 bases, with 13 bases lying between them. Study conclusions and caveats: A missense DCLRE1C variant was associated with V- and J-gene trimming of TCR beta chains in a later analysis, and an independent cohort replicated the association. Previously analyzed data showed that most TCR beta V segments were productive at a frequency of about 87% or about 30%.

This chain links TRBV11-2 with TRBJ1-2; D is undetermined. Sequencing was carried out using PBMCs. The TCR sequence derives from a female donor in good health and CMV-seronegative. For the CDR3, the DNA is TGTGCCAGCAGCTCCGAGGCTATAAGCTATGGCTACACCTTC. It translates to CASSSEAISYGYTF.